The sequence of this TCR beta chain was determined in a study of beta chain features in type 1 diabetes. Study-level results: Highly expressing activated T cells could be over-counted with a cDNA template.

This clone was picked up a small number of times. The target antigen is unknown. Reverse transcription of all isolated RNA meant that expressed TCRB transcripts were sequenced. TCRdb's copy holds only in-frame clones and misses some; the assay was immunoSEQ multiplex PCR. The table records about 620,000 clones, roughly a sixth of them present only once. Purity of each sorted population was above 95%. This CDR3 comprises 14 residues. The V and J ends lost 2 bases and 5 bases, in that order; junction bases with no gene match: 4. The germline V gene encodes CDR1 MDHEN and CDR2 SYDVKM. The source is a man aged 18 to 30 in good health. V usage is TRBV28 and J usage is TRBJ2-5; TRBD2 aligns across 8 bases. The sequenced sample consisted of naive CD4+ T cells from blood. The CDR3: CASSLREGMETQYF. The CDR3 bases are TGTGCCAGCAGTTTACGGGAGGGCATGGAGACCCAGTACTTC.